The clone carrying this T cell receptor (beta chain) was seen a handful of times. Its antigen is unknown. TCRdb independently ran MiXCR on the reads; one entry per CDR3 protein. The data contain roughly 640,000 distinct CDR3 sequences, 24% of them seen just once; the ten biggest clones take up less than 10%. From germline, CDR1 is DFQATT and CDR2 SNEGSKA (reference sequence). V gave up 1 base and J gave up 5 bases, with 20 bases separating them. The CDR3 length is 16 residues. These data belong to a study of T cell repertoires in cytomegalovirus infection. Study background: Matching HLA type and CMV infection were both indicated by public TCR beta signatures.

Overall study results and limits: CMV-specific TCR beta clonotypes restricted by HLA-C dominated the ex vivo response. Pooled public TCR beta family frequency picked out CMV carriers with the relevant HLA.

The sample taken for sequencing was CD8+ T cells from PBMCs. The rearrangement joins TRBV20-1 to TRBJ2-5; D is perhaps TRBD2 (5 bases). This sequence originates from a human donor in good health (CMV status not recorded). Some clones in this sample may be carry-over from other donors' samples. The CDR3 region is CSARARGQLRIETQYF. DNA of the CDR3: TGCAGTGCTAGAGCCCGCGGGCAGTTAAGAATTGAGACCCAGTACTTC.